This note documents a single T cell receptor (beta chain) sequence. This sample is drawn from a study of blood T cell repertoires in COVID-19. Study-level information: In each case, the material was cDNA or gDNA derived from T cells, B-cell-depleted T cells, or PBMCs.

The CDR3 runs 12 residues. The trim removed 8 bases at V and 6 bases at J, leaving 7 bases unmatched. Germline V gives CDR1 SNHLY, CDR2 FYNNEI. TCRdb's copy holds only in-frame clones and misses some; the assay was immunoSEQ multiplex PCR. The table lists about 98,000 clones, approximately 82% of them singletons, with approximately 11% in the top ten. The TCR comes from a man in his sixties or seventies with active or convalescent COVID-19. What was sequenced was peripheral blood. The chain is built from TRBV2 and TRBJ2-7; 7 nucleotides align to TRBD1. The CDR3 bases are TGTGCCAGCGACAGGGAAAGGAGCGAGCAGTACTTC. Translating it yields CASDRERSEQYF.